Below, 7 T cell receptor beta chains from the same sample are listed, as sequenced in a study of blood T cell repertoires in COVID-19. The protocol was immunoSEQ multiplex PCR, while the TCRdb copy is restricted to in-frame clones and leaves out a portion. The sample has more than 150,000 clones, around 95% seen once. Sequencing was carried out using peripheral blood. These receptors originate from a man younger than 40 with COVID-19, enrolled during active disease.

The CDR3 reads CASGGQVLTQYF. In DNA, the CDR3 is TGCGCCAGCGGGGGCCAGGTGTTGACCCAGTACTTC. The rearrangement joins TRBV5-1 to TRBJ2-5; D is perhaps TRBD1 (6 bases). Germline CDR1 SGHRS, CDR2 YFSETQ. This CDR3 contains 12 residues. V was shortened by 7 bases and J by 7 bases, with 14 bases between the two germline ends. Drawing the rest from reference TRBV5-1 and TRBJ2-5, the complete variable domain is KAGVTQTPRYLIKTRGQQVTLSCSPISGHRSVSWYQQTPGQGLQFLFEYFSETQRNKGNFPGRFSGRQFSNSRSEMNVSTLELGDSALYLCASGGQVLTQYFGPGTRLLVL.

This chain joins TRBV5-1 and TRBJ1-3; D is unresolved. Germline values: CDR1 SGHRS, CDR2 YFSETQ. The CDR3 is 16 residues long. V dropped 4 bases and J dropped 2 bases, with 16 bases sitting between them. Written as DNA, the CDR3 is TGCGCCAGCAGCACCGGGCACGAGGGAGCTGGAAACACCATATATTTT. Translating gives CASSTGHEGAGNTIYF.

This chain uses TRBV6-5 with TRBJ1-1; TRBD1 might be the D (5 bases). Germline V gene lookup returns CDR1 MNHEY and CDR2 SVGAGI. The CDR3 loop spans 14 amino acids. With 2 bases removed from V and 8 bases from J, the gap between germline ends came to 15 bases. The CDR3 loop is CASSYRKGAMEAFF. Written as DNA, the CDR3 is TGTGCCAGCAGTTACCGGAAAGGGGCGATGGAAGCTTTCTTT.

The chain combines TRBV12-3 or TRBV12-4 with TRBJ1-5; the D gene is possibly TRBD1 (6 bases). The CDR3 is 13 amino acids. V was shortened by 7 bases and J by 6 bases, with 13 bases between the two germline ends. CDR3 loop: CASTQQGGQPQHF. CDR3 DNA: TGTGCCAGCACCCAACAGGGTGGTCAGCCCCAGCATTTT.

In this sample, this clone turned up a few times. CDR3 sequence reads: CASSTIDRALGGELFF. The CDR3 nucleotides are TGTGCCAGTAGTACAATTGACAGGGCCCTAGGCGGGGAGCTGTTTTTT. The rearrangement links TRBV19 to TRBJ2-2; 7 bases match TRBD1. Germline V lookup: CDR1 LNHDA, CDR2 SQIVND (reference sequence). Germline trimming cut 4 bases from V and 7 bases from J; bases unmatched to any gene: 12. The length of the CDR3 is 16 residues.

This chain links TRBV15 with TRBJ1-5; TRBD1 might be the D (6 bases). The germline V and J ends were trimmed by 0 bases and 0 bases, with 12 bases remaining between them. The CDR3 spans 17 residues. CDR1 is LNHNV and CDR2 is YYDKDF in the germline V gene (reference sequence). CDR3 sequence reads: CATSRDEQGASNQPQHF. DNA of the CDR3: TGTGCCACCAGCAGAGATGAACAGGGAGCTAGCAATCAGCCCCAGCATTTT.

The rearrangement uses TRBV14 and TRBJ2-6, with D tentatively TRBD1 (6 bases). Germline CDR1 is SGHDN and CDR2 is FVKESK. V lost 6 bases to trimming and J lost 4 bases, with 10 bases between them. The CDR3 length is 14 residues. The CDR3 sequence is CASRFGTGANVLTF. CDR3 coding DNA: TGTGCCAGCAGATTCGGGACAGGGGCCAACGTCCTGACTTTC.